The 3 T cell receptor beta chains below come from one sample, sequenced in a study of Ad26.COV2.S vaccination and SARS-CoV-2 variants listed by TCRdb under 2021. Libraries were made using the immunoSEQ multiplex PCR assay. TCRdb re-hosts the immuneACCESS table, in-frame sequences only. Its copies lack some clones; in the studies checked, an unresolved V gene accounts for under half of them, and the cause for the rest is not known. Recorded for this sample are approximately 450,000 clones; approximately 92% of them occurred a single time. About 12% of the sample belongs to the ten largest clones. What the treatment or condition label conveys for this sample: some 20 received Ad26.COV2.S at low or high dose, single or two shots; a few received placebo; per-sample allocation not given. For vaccine and placebo recipients, the sequenced repertoires came from samples collected on day 63 after the first injection.

The sequencing here drew on peripheral blood, taken in a trial of Ad26.COV2.S vaccine versus placebo. The receptors were gathered from a person between 18 and 65 years old who received the Ad26.COV2.S COVID-19 vaccine or a placebo.

The chain combines TRBV20-1 with TRBJ2-5, with 9 bases aligning to TRBD2. CDR3 length: 13 amino acids. Losses at the gene ends were 3 bases for V and 4 bases for J; bases not matched to a gene: 3. Germline V CDR1 and CDR2: DFQATT, SNEGSKA (reference sequence). CDR3 sequence: CSASSGGGETQYF. The DNA for the CDR3 is TGCAGTGCTAGTAGCGGGGGTGGAGAGACCCAGTACTTC.

V gene TRBV11-2 combines with J gene TRBJ1-3; possibly TRBD1 for D (5 bases). CDR1 and CDR2 (germline): SGHAT, FQNNGV. The V end was cut by 3 bases, the J end by 3 bases, with 9 bases between. CDR3 length equals 14 residues. CDR3 protein: CASSFSGYGNTIYF. For the CDR3, the DNA is TGTGCCAGCAGCTTCTCAGGGTATGGAAACACCATATATTTT. The full variable domain, completed using reference TRBV11-2 and TRBJ1-3, is EAGVAQSPRYKIIEKRQSVAFWCNPISGHATLYWYQQILGQGPKLLIQFQNNGVVDDSQLPKDRFSAERLKGVDSTLKIQPAKLEDSAVYLCASSFSGYGNTIYFGEGSWLTVV.

The V gene is TRBV7-9, the J gene TRBJ1-1; 7 bases fit TRBD1. The CDR3 covers 13 residues. The V and J ends lost 1 base and 7 bases, in that order; junction bases with no gene match: 3. Germline CDR1 reads SEHNR; CDR2 reads FQNEAQ (reference sequence). The CDR3 coding sequence is TGTGCCAGCAGCTTAGAGGGGGCGCTTGAAGCTTTCTTT. Its protein is CASSLEGALEAFF.